The 12 T cell receptor beta chains listed next were all sequenced from one sample in a study of monozygotic twins with inflammatory bowel disease. TCRdb re-called the 5' RACE reads and shows each CDR3 protein once, DNA omitted. The sample totals just over 300,000 distinct CDR3 sequences. The sample consisted of blood. The source of these receptors is a human donor with ulcerative colitis or Crohn's disease, or a healthy co-twin of an affected twin (not recorded which).

This chain connects TRBV11-2 to TRBJ2-5; TCRdb designates TRBD1, a call that cannot be tested without DNA. Germline values: CDR1 SGHAT, CDR2 FQNNGV. The CDR3 spans 14 residues. The CDR3 is CASRHRDPQETQYF. The full variable domain, rest sourced from reference TRBV11-2 and TRBJ2-5, is EAGVAQSPRYKIIEKRQSVAFWCNPISGHATLYWYQQILGQGPKLLIQFQNNGVVDDSQLPKDRFSAERLKGVDSTLKIQPAKLEDSAVYLCASRHRDPQETQYFGPGTRLLVL.

The V gene is TRBV24-1, the J gene TRBJ2-3; lacking DNA, the TRBD1 call made by TCRdb goes unchecked. Germline V lookup: CDR1 KGHDR, CDR2 SFDVKD. CDR3 length equals 16 residues. The chain's CDR3 is CATSDLLGTDTDTQYF.

The chain recombines TRBV24-1 with TRBJ1-5; TCRdb calls TRBD1, which cannot be checked without DNA. The CDR3 length is 20 residues. CDR1 is KGHDR, CDR2 SFDVKD, per germline. The CDR3 sequence is CATSDLAFVFEGFGNQPQHF.

The chain joins TRBV5-1 to TRBJ1-2; TCRdb proposes TRBD1, but this gene call is untestable without DNA. The CDR3 runs to 14 residues. Looked up from germline, CDR1 is SGHRS and CDR2 is YFSETQ. The CDR3 sequence is CASSLDRGVSGYTF.

The CDR3: CASSLWDDSTDTQYF. This sequence joins TRBV5-1 and TRBJ2-3; no DNA is available, so the TRBD1 call from TCRdb remains unchecked. This CDR3 spans 15 amino acids. The germline CDR1 and CDR2 sequences are SGHRS and YFSETQ.

The chain has TRBV29-1 and TRBJ2-7; TCRdb outputs TRBD2, but without DNA this stays unchecked. This CDR3 region has 13 residues. Germline-derived CDR1 and CDR2 are SQVTM and ANQGSEA. This chain's CDR3 is CSVRSGESNEQYF.

The V and J genes are TRBV28 and TRBJ2-3; absent DNA, TCRdb's TRBD2 call cannot be checked. This CDR3 region has 16 residues. The V gene's germline CDR1 is MDHEN and CDR2 SYDVKM. The CDR3 sequence is CASIGLAGEGEDTQYF.

The V call is TRBV18, the J call TRBJ1-1; TCRdb returns TRBD1, unconfirmable since there is no DNA. Germline lookup yields CDR1 KGHSH and CDR2 LQKENI. The CDR3 spans 15 residues. CDR3 sequence: CASSPPGQQLTEAFF. Using reference TRBV18 and TRBJ1-1 for the parts outside the CDR3, the full variable domain is NAGVMQNPRHLVRRRGQEARLRCSPMKGHSHVYWYRQLPEEGLKFMVYLQKENIIDESGMPKERFSAEFPKEGPSILRIQQVVRGDSAAYFCASSPPGQQLTEAFFGQGTRLTVV.

The chain uses TRBV4-2 and TRBJ2-1; lacking DNA, the TRBD2 call made by TCRdb goes unchecked. Germline V gene sequence: CDR1 LGHNA, CDR2 YNFKEQ. This CDR3 comprises 16 residues. The CDR3 reads CASSQDPVGSYNEQFF.

The chain couples TRBV20-1 to TRBJ2-7; the TRBD1 assignment by TCRdb is unverifiable without DNA. The CDR3 extends over 14 amino acids. Germline loops: CDR1 DFQATT, CDR2 SNEGSKA (reference sequence). The CDR3: CSARKPPGSYEQYF.

This chain uses TRBV20-1 with TRBJ2-5; the TCRdb call, TRBD1, lacks DNA for checking. CDR3 size: 14 residues. From germline, CDR1 is DFQATT and CDR2 SNEGSKA (reference sequence). The CDR3 sequence: CSALTGGKAETQYF.

The V gene is TRBV6-5, the J gene TRBJ1-2. CDR1 and CDR2 (germline): MNHEY, SVGAGI. This CDR3 has 16 amino acids. The CDR3 sequence is CASSLPSGLSNYGYTF.